This TCR beta chain is from a study of shared clonotypes between healthy human individuals. The CDR3 is 14 amino acids. The germline V and J ends were trimmed by 2 bases and 6 bases, with 14 bases remaining between them. Germline V gene data show CDR1 as MNHNS and CDR2 as SASEGT. In regard to this clone: Its antigen remains unknown.

The table came from immunoSEQ multiplex PCR; TCRdb's copy has only in-frame clones and leaves some out. The table has millions of clones, 85% to 95% seen once; the top ten hold 0.13%. Study-level results: Naive CD4 clonotypes overlapped across a few donors at about 5%.

Material for sequencing was naive CD4+ T cells sorted from blood. Described subset: CD45RA+ positively selected. This clonotype was sampled from a man aged 18 to 30 in good health. The V and J genes are TRBV6-1 and TRBJ2-7; no reliable D call. The CDR3 loop reads CASSELRISGEQYF. CDR3 in DNA: TGTGCCAGCAGTGAACTAAGGATTTCTGGCGAGCAGTACTTC.